This T cell receptor beta chain was identified during a study of tumor-infiltrating lymphocytes in primary liver carcinoma. CDR3 length: 15 amino acids. V lost 7 bases, J lost 10 bases, and 16 bases stayed unmatched. Researchers generated TCR beta cDNA from 500 to 600 ng of total RNA, relying on a constant-region primer. Three nested multiplex PCR rounds, a slightly modified ARM-PCR method, built the TCR beta libraries. The two initial PCR rounds, about 9 cycles each, used TRBV1-TRBV30 forward and C-beta reverse primers. TCRdb processed the multiplex PCR reads anew with MiXCR; each CDR3 protein has one entry. Of approximately 330,000 distinct CDR3 sequences in the sample, less than 75% are singletons; the top ten hold 6.5%. In addition to blood RNA drawn from unsorted whole blood, germline DNA was extracted.

The gene calls are TRBV12-3 or TRBV12-4 and TRBJ2-1; 7 bases are shared with TRBD2. The receptor's source is a man aged 40-49 years with primary liver carcinoma and hepatitis B virus infection. Sequencing input: peripheral blood. DNA for the CDR3: TGTGCCAGCATCTTAGCGGGCGCGTCCTGCAACGAGCAGTTCTTC. It specifies CASILAGASCNEQFF.